This T cell receptor (beta chain) was sequenced during a study of T-cell reconstitution after alpha-beta-depleted transplantation in children. From germline, CDR1 is LNHDA and CDR2 SQIVND (reference sequence). This CDR3 comprises 15 residues. Trimming removed 5 bases from V and 3 bases from J; junction bases left unmatched: 6. This clonotype has only a few counts. The library targeted TCRbeta and was prepared with unique molecular identifiers. One entry per CDR3 protein results from TCRdb running MiXCR on the PCR reads. The sample has almost 500,000 distinct CDR3 sequences; 10% are singletons. V and J are TRBV19 and TRBJ2-2; 7 bases are shared with TRBD2. The specimen comprised PBMCs, sampled before TCRalphabeta/CD19-depleted stem cell transplant. The receptor was derived from a child aged 2-15 years with inherited bone marrow failure, due to receive a stem cell transplant. The CDR3 nucleotides read TGTGCCAGTAGTGGGTTCGGGGGGTACACCGGGGAGCTGTTTTTT. Protein sequence: CASSGFGGYTGELFF.